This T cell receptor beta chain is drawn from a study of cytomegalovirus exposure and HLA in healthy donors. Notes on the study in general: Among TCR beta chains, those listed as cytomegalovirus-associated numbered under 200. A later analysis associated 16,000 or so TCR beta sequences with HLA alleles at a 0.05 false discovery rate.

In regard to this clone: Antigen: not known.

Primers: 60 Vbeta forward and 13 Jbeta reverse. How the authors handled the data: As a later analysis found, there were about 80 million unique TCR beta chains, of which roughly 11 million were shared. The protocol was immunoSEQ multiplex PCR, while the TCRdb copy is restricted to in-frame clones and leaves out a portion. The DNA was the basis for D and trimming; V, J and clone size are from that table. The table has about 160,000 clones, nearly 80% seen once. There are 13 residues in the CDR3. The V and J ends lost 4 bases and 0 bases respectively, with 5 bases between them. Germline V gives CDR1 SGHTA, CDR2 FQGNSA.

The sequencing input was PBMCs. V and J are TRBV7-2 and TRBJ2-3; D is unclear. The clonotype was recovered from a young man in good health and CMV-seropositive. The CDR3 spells CASSSQSTDTQYF. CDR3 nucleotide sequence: TGTGCCAGCAGCTCACAGAGCACAGATACGCAGTATTTT.